This T cell receptor (beta chain) came from a study of beta chain features in type 1 diabetes. Study findings and constraints: Type 1 diabetes patients showed a moderate but significant shortening of TCRB CDR3s in all four CD4+ subsets.

CD45RO/CCR7/CD25/CD127/CD95/CD27 staining was used to isolate CD4+ naive, central memory, regulatory and stem cell-like memory cells by sorting. The table lists this clone with a few counts. Antigen unknown. Per the germline V gene, CDR1 is WSHSY and CDR2 is SAAADI. The CDR3 is 17 amino acids. Trimming removed 2 bases from V and 5 bases from J; junction bases left unmatched: 10. Since all of the isolated RNA was reverse transcribed, expressed TCRB transcripts were what got sequenced. Profiled with immunoSEQ multiplex PCR; TCRdb holds only in-frame clones, not every one. Among around 250,000 clones listed, roughly 14% were seen once.

Sequencing input: naive CD4+ T cells from blood. This chain connects TRBV10-2 to TRBJ2-1, with TRBD2 matching 9 bases. This receptor was taken from a man aged 25-45 years with type 1 diabetes. CDR3: CASSERLAATRNNEQFF. The CDR3 region has the DNA TGCGCCAGCAGTGAGAGACTAGCGGCCACGAGGAACAATGAGCAGTTCTTC.